This TCR beta chain was profiled in a study of blood T cell repertoires in COVID-19. Across the whole study: The origin of the acute and convalescent COVID-19 samples was the United States, Italy and Spain.

The assay was immunoSEQ multiplex PCR, and TCRdb's table has in-frame clones only and misses some. The sample consists of around 310,000 clones, about 90% of them appearing once. Germline V CDR1 and CDR2: MNHEY, SVGEGT. Trimming cost V 5 bases and J 2 bases, with 6 bases left between them. The CDR3 length is 12 residues. The chain has TRBV6-2 or TRBV6-3 and TRBJ2-5; D gene unclear. Sequencing used peripheral blood. The clonotype comes from a woman in her forties with COVID-19, enrolled during active disease. CDR3 loop: CASSIPQETQYF. The CDR3 DNA reads as TGTGCCAGCAGTATCCCTCAAGAGACCCAGTACTTC.